Presented here are 13 T cell receptor beta chains from one specimen sequenced in a study of blood T cell repertoires in COVID-19. The data were produced by immunoSEQ multiplex PCR, yet TCRdb's version contains in-frame clones alone and is incomplete. Of 190,000 or so clones detected, approximately 90% appear once; the ten largest clones hold about 3.9%. Sequencing was done on a sample of peripheral blood. The receptors derive from a woman between 25 and 40 years old with acute or convalescent COVID-19.

The chain couples TRBV28 to TRBJ2-1, with D unresolved. With 5 bases removed from V and 15 bases from J, the gap between germline ends came to 17 bases. Germline loops: CDR1 MDHEN, CDR2 SYDVKM. This CDR3 is 12 amino acids long. In DNA form, the CDR3 reads TGTGCCAGCAGTCTCCGGGTCAATTTCCTGTTCTTC. Translating it yields CASSLRVNFLFF.

The V gene is TRBV20-1, the J gene TRBJ2-1; TRBD2 is a possible D gene (6 bases). The germline V gene has CDR1 DFQATT and CDR2 SNEGSKA (reference sequence). The CDR3 is 14 residues long. The V end was cut by 3 bases, the J end by 4 bases, with 13 bases between. The CDR3 nucleotides read TGCAGTGCTAGTCCCCGGGACTCTTACAATGAGCAGTTCTTC. It is translated as CSASPRDSYNEQFF.

This chain uses TRBV5-1 with TRBJ2-3, with 8 positions matching TRBD2. Germline assignment: CDR1 SGHRS and CDR2 YFSETQ. The V and J ends lost 4 bases and 3 bases, in that order; junction bases with no gene match: 7. The CDR3 has 15 amino acids. This CDR3 is CASSKDRGGTDTQYF. The CDR3 bases are TGCGCCAGCAGCAAAGACCGGGGGGGAACAGATACGCAGTATTTT. The whole variable domain, filled in from reference TRBV5-1 and TRBJ2-3, reads KAGVTQTPRYLIKTRGQQVTLSCSPISGHRSVSWYQQTPGQGLQFLFEYFSETQRNKGNFPGRFSGRQFSNSRSEMNVSTLELGDSALYLCASSKDRGGTDTQYFGPGTRLTVL.

The chain joins TRBV4-1 to TRBJ1-5; D gene ambiguous. The CDR3 covers 14 residues. The V gene's germline CDR1 is MGHRA and CDR2 YSYEKL. Deletions cut 2 bases from V and 2 bases from J, with 7 bases between. The CDR3 region has the DNA TGCGCCAGCAGCCAACTGGAGGGCAATCAGCCCCAGCATTTT. Translated, it gives CASSQLEGNQPQHF.

This rearrangement joins TRBV5-1 to TRBJ1-2; the match to TRBD1 covers 7 bases. J gave up 6 bases and V 4 bases, and 9 bases lay outside the gene matches. The CDR3 contains 14 residues. Germline V gene sequence: CDR1 SGHRS, CDR2 YFSETQ. The CDR3 loop is CASSQTATGDGYTF. The CDR3 DNA is TGCGCCAGCAGCCAGACAGCCACAGGGGATGGCTACACCTTC.

This clone is a singleton in its sample. This chain joins TRBV5-6 and TRBJ2-5; tentative D call: TRBD1 (5 bases). Germline values: CDR1 SGHDT, CDR2 YYEEEE. V was shortened by 3 bases and J by 5 bases, with 17 bases between the two germline ends. The CDR3 has 15 residues. The CDR3 DNA is TGTGCCAGCAGCTCGGACATAGTGTCAGGGGAGACCCAGTACTTC. Translation gives CASSSDIVSGETQYF.

The chain employs TRBV24-1 and TRBJ1-5; D is possibly TRBD1 (6 bases). Trimming took off 9 bases at V and 4 bases at J, with 12 bases between the two ends. The V gene's germline CDR1 is KGHDR and CDR2 SFDVKD. The CDR3 has 13 amino acids. CDR3 amino acids: CATGGHLNQPQHF. The CDR3 coding sequence is TGTGCCACCGGGGGACACCTTAATCAGCCCCAGCATTTT.

CDR3 sequence reads: CASLQGSGETQYF. In nucleotides, the CDR3 is TGTGCCAGCCTCCAGGGGTCGGGTGAGACCCAGTACTTC. The J gene is TRBJ2-5, the V gene TRBV28, with D perhaps matching TRBD1 (6 bases). V was pared by 8 bases and J by 5 bases, with 15 bases between. The CDR3 totals 13 residues. The germline gives CDR1 MDHEN, CDR2 SYDVKM.

The chain employs TRBV11-2 and TRBJ2-4; the D gene is possibly TRBD2 (6 bases). There are 17 residues in the CDR3. V dropped 5 bases and J dropped 4 bases, with 21 bases sitting between them. Germline CDR1 reads SGHAT; CDR2 reads FQNNGV. The CDR3 sequence is CASSTRLVFVEKNIQYF. In DNA form, the CDR3 reads TGTGCCAGCAGCACGAGACTAGTGTTCGTGGAGAAAAACATTCAGTACTTC.

This rearrangement joins TRBV4-2 to TRBJ2-1; D remains ambiguous. CDR3 length: 15 amino acids. Germline-derived CDR1 and CDR2 are LGHNA and YNFKEQ. Trimming stripped 5 bases from V and 4 bases from J, with 15 bases between. The DNA for the CDR3 is TGTGCCAGCAGCTCGACCCCGACTGGTTACAATGAGCAGTTCTTC. Protein: CASSSTPTGYNEQFF.

This chain uses TRBV19 with TRBJ1-1, with D unresolved. Trimming took 2 bases from V and 6 from J, leaving 7 bases between them. Germline values: CDR1 LNHDA, CDR2 SQIVND (reference sequence). The CDR3 covers 12 residues. The CDR3: CASSINAAEAFF. Written as DNA, the CDR3 is TGTGCCAGTAGTATAAACGCGGCTGAAGCTTTCTTT.

This chain connects TRBV11-3 to TRBJ2-3, with TRBD2 matching 11 bases. The germline V gene encodes CDR1 SGHNT and CDR2 YENEEA. V lost 5 bases and J lost 0; bases outside the gene matches: 4. This CDR3 is built from 16 residues. CDR3 in DNA: TGTGCCAGCAGCCCAATAGCGGGAGGGAGCACAGATACGCAGTATTTT. This sequence encodes CASSPIAGGSTDTQYF.

The V gene is TRBV2, the J gene TRBJ2-7; 7 bases are shared with TRBD1. Trimming removed 5 bases from V and 7 bases from J; junction bases left unmatched: 8. CDR1 SNHLY and CDR2 FYNNEI come from the germline V gene. The CDR3 covers 13 residues. CDR3 residues: CASSKQGSGEQYF. The CDR3, as DNA: TGTGCCAGCAGTAAACAGGGGTCGGGTGAGCAGTACTTC. The whole variable domain, filled in from reference TRBV2 and TRBJ2-7, reads EPEVTQTPSHQVTQMGQEVILRCVPISNHLYFYWYRQILGQKVEFLVSFYNNEISEKSEIFDDQFSVERPDGSNFTLKIRSTKLEDSAMYFCASSKQGSGEQYFGPGTRLTVT.